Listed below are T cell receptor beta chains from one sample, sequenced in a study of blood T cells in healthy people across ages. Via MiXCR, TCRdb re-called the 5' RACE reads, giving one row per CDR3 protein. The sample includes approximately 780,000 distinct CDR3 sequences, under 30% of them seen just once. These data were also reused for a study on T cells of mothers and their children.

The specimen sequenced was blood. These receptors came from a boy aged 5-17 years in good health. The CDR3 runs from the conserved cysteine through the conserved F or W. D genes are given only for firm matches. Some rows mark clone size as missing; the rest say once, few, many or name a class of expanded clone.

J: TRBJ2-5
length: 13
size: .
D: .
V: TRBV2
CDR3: CTSSPREDAARFF
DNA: TGTACCAGCAGTCCACGAGAGGACGCTGCGAGGTTCTTC

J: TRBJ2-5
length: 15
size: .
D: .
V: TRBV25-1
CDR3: CASSDRAPIQETQYF
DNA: TGTGCCAGCAGTGACCGGGCTCCGATTCAAGAGACCCAGTACTTC

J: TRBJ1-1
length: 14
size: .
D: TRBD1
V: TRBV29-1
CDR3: CSAAGQGSNTEAFF
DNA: TGCAGCGCCGCGGGACAGGGGTCGAACACTGAAGCTTTCTTT

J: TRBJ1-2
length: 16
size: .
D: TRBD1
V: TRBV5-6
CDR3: CASSPPRDRMPYGYTF
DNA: TGTGCCAGCAGCCCTCCCCGGGACAGGATGCCCTATGGCTACACCTTC

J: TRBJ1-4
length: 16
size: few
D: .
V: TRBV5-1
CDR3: CASSPDHGQSNEKLFF
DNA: TGCGCCAGCAGCCCCGATCACGGACAGTCTAATGAAAAACTGTTTTTT

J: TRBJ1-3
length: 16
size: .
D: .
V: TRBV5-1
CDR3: CASSSQYSTSGNTIYF
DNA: TGCGCCAGCAGCTCGCAATACAGCACCTCTGGAAACACCATATATTTT

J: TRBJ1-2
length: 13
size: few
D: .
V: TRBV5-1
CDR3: CASSFTDDYGYTF
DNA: TGCGCCAGCAGCTTCACCGATGACTATGGCTACACCTTC

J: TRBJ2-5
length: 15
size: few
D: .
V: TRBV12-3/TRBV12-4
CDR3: CASSLPAGVQETQYF
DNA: TGTGCCAGCAGTTTACCAGCGGGTGTCCAAGAGACCCAGTACTTC

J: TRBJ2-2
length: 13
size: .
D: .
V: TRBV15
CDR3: CATSSLGGGELFF
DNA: TGTGCCACCAGCAGCCTTGGAGGGGGGGAGCTGTTTTTT

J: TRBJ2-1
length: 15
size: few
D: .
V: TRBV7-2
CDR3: CASSQTGIPYNEQFF
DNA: TGTGCCAGCAGCCAAACAGGGATCCCCTACAATGAGCAGTTCTTC

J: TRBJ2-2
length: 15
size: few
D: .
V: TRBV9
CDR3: CASSVDAQGTGELFF
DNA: TGTGCCAGCAGCGTAGATGCCCAGGGGACCGGGGAGCTGTTTTTT

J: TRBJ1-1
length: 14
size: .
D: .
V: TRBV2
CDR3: CASNTQGMNTEAFF
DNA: TGTGCCAGCAATACACAGGGAATGAACACTGAAGCTTTCTTT

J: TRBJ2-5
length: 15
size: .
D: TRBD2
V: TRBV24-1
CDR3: CATSAAGELAETQYF
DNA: TGTGCCACCAGTGCCGCGGGGGAGTTGGCGGAGACCCAGTACTTC

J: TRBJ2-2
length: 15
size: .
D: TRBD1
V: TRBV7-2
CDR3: CAGSQDRPRTGELFF
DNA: TGTGCCGGCAGCCAGGACAGGCCGAGGACCGGGGAGCTGTTTTTT

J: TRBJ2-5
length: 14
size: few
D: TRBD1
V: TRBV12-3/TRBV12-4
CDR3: CASSPPDRVETQYF
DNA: TGTGCCAGCAGTCCCCCGGACAGGGTGGAGACCCAGTACTTC